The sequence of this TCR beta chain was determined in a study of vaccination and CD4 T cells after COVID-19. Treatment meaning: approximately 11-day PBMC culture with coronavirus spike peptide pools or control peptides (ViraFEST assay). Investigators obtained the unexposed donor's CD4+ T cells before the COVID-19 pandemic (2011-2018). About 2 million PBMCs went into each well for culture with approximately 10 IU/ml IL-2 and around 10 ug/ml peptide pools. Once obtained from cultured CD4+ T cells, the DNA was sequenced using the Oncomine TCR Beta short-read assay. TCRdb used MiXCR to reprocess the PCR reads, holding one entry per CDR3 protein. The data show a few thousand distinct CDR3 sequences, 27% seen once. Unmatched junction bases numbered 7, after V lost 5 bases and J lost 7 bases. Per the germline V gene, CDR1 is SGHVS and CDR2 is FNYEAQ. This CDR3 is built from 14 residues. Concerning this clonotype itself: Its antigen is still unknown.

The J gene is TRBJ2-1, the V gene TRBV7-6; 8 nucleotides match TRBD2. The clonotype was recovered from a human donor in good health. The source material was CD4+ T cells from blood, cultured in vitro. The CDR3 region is CASSLMGGRNEQFF. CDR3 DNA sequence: TGTGCCAGCAGCCTCATGGGCGGGAGGAATGAGCAGTTCTTC.